This entry lists 30 T cell receptor beta chains sequenced from one sample in a study of blood T cell repertoires in COVID-19. Assay: immunoSEQ multiplex PCR; the TCRdb copy retains only in-frame clones and omits some. Among some 16,000 clones listed, 70% to 90% were seen once. Source material: peripheral blood. These receptors came from a human donor in a cohort sampled during active COVID-19.

This chain links TRBV9 with TRBJ2-7; D remains unclear. The CDR3 is 16 residues long. With 0 bases removed from V and 0 bases from J, the gap between germline ends came to 13 bases. Looked up from germline, CDR1 is SGDLS and CDR2 is YYNGEE. The CDR3 loop is CASSVGEVSSSYEQYF. The DNA of the CDR3 is TGTGCCAGCAGCGTAGGAGAAGTTTCGAGCTCCTACGAGCAGTACTTC. Supplemented by reference TRBV9 and TRBJ2-7, the full variable domain reads DSGVTQTPKHLITATGQRVTLRCSPRSGDLSVYWYQQSLDQGLQFLIQYYNGEERAKGNILERFSAQQFPDLHSELNLSSLELGDSALYFCASSVGEVSSSYEQYFGPGTRLTVT.

The rearrangement uses TRBV4-1 and TRBJ1-2; D not resolved. Trimming shortened V by 0 bases and J by 0 bases, and 14 bases separated the two germline ends. Germline V gene data show CDR1 as MGHRA and CDR2 as YSYEKL. This CDR3 is 17 amino acids long. The DNA of the CDR3 is TGCGCCAGCAGCCAAGATAAGAGTCCCGATACTAACTATGGCTACACCTTC. This codes for CASSQDKSPDTNYGYTF.

J is TRBJ1-4 and V is TRBV11-2, with D perhaps TRBD1 (6 bases). The V end was cut by 5 bases, the J end by 14 bases, with 15 bases between. The germline V gene encodes CDR1 SGHAT and CDR2 FQNNGV. This CDR3 is built from 12 residues. The CDR3 bases are TGTGCCAGCAGCCAAGGGACACAACGGCTGTTTTTT. This sequence encodes CASSQGTQRLFF. The full variable domain, its missing parts supplied by reference TRBV11-2 and TRBJ1-4, is EAGVAQSPRYKIIEKRQSVAFWCNPISGHATLYWYQQILGQGPKLLIQFQNNGVVDDSQLPKDRFSAERLKGVDSTLKIQPAKLEDSAVYLCASSQGTQRLFFGSGTQLSVL.

The V and J genes are TRBV6-5 and TRBJ2-1, with 10 bases that match TRBD1. Germline assignment: CDR1 MNHEY and CDR2 SVGAGI. The CDR3 has 14 residues. Trimming at V came to 4 bases and at J to 7 bases, leaving 4 bases not matched to a gene. The CDR3 spells CASSSTGGRNEQFF. CDR3 DNA sequence: TGTGCCAGCAGTTCGACAGGGGGCAGGAATGAGCAGTTCTTC.

The V call is TRBV7-9, the J call TRBJ1-2; 8 nucleotides line up with TRBD1. Germline lookup yields CDR1 SEHNR and CDR2 FQNEAQ (reference sequence). The J segment lost 1 base and the V segment lost 2 bases, leaving 6 bases of the junction unmatched. This CDR3 has 16 residues. The CDR3 protein is CASSLSGQESNYGYTF. The CDR3 nucleotides are TGTGCCAGCAGCTTATCGGGACAGGAGAGTAACTATGGCTACACCTTC.

The chain combines TRBV12-5 with TRBJ1-1, with 8 bases identical to TRBD1. The CDR3 covers 14 residues. From germline, CDR1 is LGHNT and CDR2 FRNRAP. The junction had 4 bases not matched to a gene; V was cut back by 2 bases and J by 5 bases. Here the CDR3 reads CASGLSGGKTEAFF. The CDR3 coding sequence is TGTGCTAGTGGTTTGTCAGGGGGCAAAACTGAAGCTTTCTTT.

This clone has just one count. The chain combines TRBV7-8 with TRBJ2-5; D perhaps matches TRBD1 (5 bases). V was clipped by 5 bases and J by 2 bases, with 15 bases between them. The CDR3 length is 15 residues. The germline CDR1 and CDR2 sequences are SGHVS and FQNEAQ. CDR3 bases: TGTGCCAGCAGCCCCGACAGTCTTAATCAAGAGACCCAGTACTTC. Translation gives CASSPDSLNQETQYF.

This clone appeared a single time. The V gene is TRBV18, the J gene TRBJ1-2; D possibly corresponds to TRBD1 (5 bases). The CDR3 runs to 14 residues. CDR1 is KGHSH, CDR2 LQKENI, per germline. Between the trimmed V and J ends, which lost 0 bases and 7 bases, there was a span of 12 bases. The CDR3 here is CASSPPGGRGGYTF. DNA for the CDR3: TGTGCCAGCTCACCACCGGGGGGTAGAGGTGGCTACACCTTC.

V usage is TRBV7-3 and J usage is TRBJ2-1, with TRBD2 matching over 16 bases. Germline CDR1 is SGHTA and CDR2 is FQGTGA. V lost 0 bases, J lost 0 bases, and 5 bases stayed unmatched. The CDR3 spans 20 residues. Written as DNA, the CDR3 is TGTGCCAGCAGCTTAACAGGGACTAGCGGGGGGGCCAGCTCCTACAATGAGCAGTTCTTC. This sequence encodes CASSLTGTSGGASSYNEQFF.

The chain recombines TRBV9 with TRBJ1-5; a possible D gene is TRBD1 (6 bases). Germline V CDR1 and CDR2: SGDLS, YYNGEE. Trimming took off 0 bases at V and 8 bases at J, with 12 bases between the two ends. The CDR3 sequence is 14 residues long. The CDR3 spells CASSVEGGTEPQHF. CDR3 bases: TGTGCCAGCAGCGTAGAAGGGGGTACGGAGCCCCAGCATTTT.

V and J are TRBV7-9 and TRBJ2-1, with D maybe TRBD1 (6 bases). Trimming removed 3 bases at V and 2 bases at J, with 17 bases between. The length of the CDR3 is 17 residues. Germline-derived CDR1 and CDR2 are SEHNR and FQNEAQ (reference sequence). The CDR3 sequence is CASSLMISGDAYNEQFF. The DNA of the CDR3 is TGTGCCAGCAGCTTGATGATCTCAGGGGACGCCTACAATGAGCAGTTCTTC.

This chain uses TRBV18 with TRBJ1-3, with D perhaps matching TRBD1 (5 bases). Germline CDR1 KGHSH, CDR2 LQKENI. Trimming took 1 base from V and 4 from J, leaving 14 bases between them. The CDR3 has 16 residues. The CDR3 loop is CASSPQAGAPGNTIYF. CDR3 coding DNA: TGTGCCAGCTCACCACAGGCTGGGGCGCCGGGAAACACCATATATTTT.

The genes are TRBV19 and TRBJ2-3; tentatively, D is TRBD1 (5 bases). The germline V gene encodes CDR1 LNHDA and CDR2 SQIVND (reference sequence). The CDR3 has 15 amino acids. This chain's CDR3 is CATRAGPQGTDTQYF. CDR3 DNA: TGTGCTACCCGAGCCGGGCCACAGGGCACAGATACGCAGTATTTT.

This clone was counted a single time. The chain uses TRBV28 and TRBJ1-1, with 7 bases fitting TRBD1. This CDR3 comprises 14 residues. Germline CDR1 is MDHEN and CDR2 is SYDVKM. J gave up 10 bases and V 11 bases, and 19 bases lay outside the gene matches. CDR3 DNA: TGTGCCTCAGGTTCGACAGGGAAGAGGTTCGGAGCTTTCTTT. It specifies CASGSTGKRFGAFF.

This rearrangement joins TRBV6-5 to TRBJ1-1; D perhaps matches TRBD1 (6 bases). CDR1 and CDR2 (germline): MNHEY, SVGAGI. The CDR3 has 13 residues. The V end lost 6 bases, the J end lost 3 bases, and 11 bases lay between the germline ends. CDR3 sequence (DNA): TGTGCCAGCAGCCATGGACAGTACACTGAAGCTTTCTTT. Protein sequence: CASSHGQYTEAFF.

The rearrangement links TRBV10-3 to TRBJ1-1, with 7 bases lining up with TRBD1. The CDR3 has 13 amino acids. Germline CDR1 is ENHRY and CDR2 is SYGVKD. J was trimmed by 2 bases and V by 4 bases; bases with no gene match: 1. For the CDR3, the DNA is TGTGCCATCAGTGGGACAGGAAACACTGAAGCTTTCTTT. Residues: CAISGTGNTEAFF.

This clone was detected only a few times. The junction differs from germline at one of its ends, possibly a read error. V is TRBV7-7 and J is TRBJ1-6; TRBD1 matches at 8 bases. Germline loops: CDR1 SSHAT, CDR2 FNYEAQ (reference sequence). This CDR3 spans 18 amino acids. In DNA, the CDR3 is TGTGCTAGCAGCTTATCTCACAGGGGGAGGTCCTATAATTCACCCCTCCACTTT. Protein product: CASSLSHRGRSYNSPLHF.

V is TRBV19 and J is TRBJ1-1, with 8 bases matching TRBD1. The CDR3 consists of 14 residues. V dropped 9 bases and J dropped 1; count of bases not matched to a gene: 7. CDR1 is LNHDA and CDR2 is SQIVND in the germline V gene (reference sequence). CDR3 nucleotides: TGTGCCAGCAGGACAGGGCCAACGAACACTGAAGCTTTCTTT. This codes for CASRTGPTNTEAFF.

This clone showed up just a few times. V gene TRBV18 combines with J gene TRBJ1-2, with D possibly being TRBD1 (6 bases). This CDR3 region has 15 residues. In germline, CDR1 is KGHSH, CDR2 LQKENI. The ends were cut back, 6 bases at V and 6 bases at J, with 20 bases in the middle. The CDR3 protein is CASSPPDRPRDGYTF. In DNA, the CDR3 is TGTGCCAGCTCTCCTCCTGACAGGCCCAGGGATGGCTACACCTTC.

This chain joins TRBV3-1 (or the pseudogene TRBV3-2) and TRBJ1-1; 9 nucleotides align to TRBD1. The CDR3 consists of 14 residues. From germline, CDR1 is LGHDT and CDR2 YNNKEL (reference sequence). V lost 1 base and J lost 4; bases outside the gene matches: 1. The CDR3 DNA reads as TGTGCCAGCAGCCAAGTGACAGGGGGCACTGAAGCTTTCTTT. As protein: CASSQVTGGTEAFF.

The chain uses TRBV7-8 and TRBJ2-5, with 8 bases fitting TRBD1. CDR1 is SGHVS, CDR2 FQNEAQ, per germline. There are 17 residues in the CDR3. The V and J ends lost 1 base and 2 bases, in that order; junction bases with no gene match: 9. Here the CDR3 reads CASSLGLRTGKQETQYF. The CDR3 nucleotides are TGTGCCAGCAGCTTAGGTCTTCGGACAGGGAAACAAGAGACCCAGTACTTC.

This clone was seen more than once but under ten times. The chain has TRBV7-9 and TRBJ1-5; TRBD1 is a possible D gene (6 bases). V lost 5 bases and J 1 base, leaving 12 bases between the germline ends. Germline CDR1 is SEHNR and CDR2 is FQNEAQ (reference sequence). The CDR3 is made up of 15 amino acids. The CDR3 region has the DNA TGTGCCAGCAGCCCTGGACAGAAGAGCAATCAGCCCCAGCATTTT. Its protein is CASSPGQKSNQPQHF. Full variable domain (rest looked up from reference TRBV7-9 and TRBJ1-5): DTGVSQNPRHKITKRGQNVTFRCDPISEHNRLYWYRQTLGQGPEFLTYFQNEAQLEKSRLLSDRFSAERPKGSFSTLEIQRTEQGDSAMYLCASSPGQKSNQPQHFGDGTRLSIL.

The V gene is TRBV19, the J gene TRBJ1-5; 7 bases are shared with TRBD1. The V segment lost 7 bases and the J segment 4 bases; nucleotides outside the gene matches: 7. From germline, CDR1 is LNHDA and CDR2 SQIVND (reference sequence). The CDR3 is made up of 14 amino acids. CDR3 coding DNA: TGTGCCAGTAACAGGGGCGATCTAAATCAGCCCCAGCATTTT. Its protein product is CASNRGDLNQPQHF.

V usage is TRBV27 and J usage is TRBJ1-4; 7 bases line up with TRBD1. This CDR3 region has 17 residues. Germline V lookup: CDR1 MNHEY, CDR2 SMNVEV (reference sequence). Trimming at V came to 2 bases and at J to 4 bases, leaving 10 bases not matched to a gene. The CDR3 spells CASSLRFGTDYNEKLFF. CDR3 nucleotide sequence: TGTGCCAGCAGTTTACGGTTCGGGACAGACTATAATGAAAAACTGTTTTTT.

V usage is TRBV19 and J usage is TRBJ2-4; 7 bases match TRBD2. The V and J ends lost 4 bases and 2 bases, in that order; junction bases with no gene match: 11. This CDR3 has 17 residues. Germline V lookup: CDR1 LNHDA, CDR2 SQIVND (reference sequence). CDR3 sequence: CASSSGTVGGSKNIQYF. CDR3 nucleotides: TGTGCCAGTAGTAGTGGGACCGTGGGGGGGTCCAAAAACATTCAGTACTTC.

In this sample, this clone turned up once. The chain joins TRBV5-1 to TRBJ1-4; tentative D call: TRBD1 (5 bases). The germline gives CDR1 SGHRS, CDR2 YFSETQ. The germline V and J ends were trimmed by 3 bases and 3 bases, with 12 bases remaining between them. The CDR3 contains 15 residues. CDR3 DNA: TGCGCCAGCAGCTCTAAGGGGATCCCTAATGAAAAACTGTTTTTT. Its translation is CASSSKGIPNEKLFF.

This chain connects TRBV2 to TRBJ2-7; 12 bases agree with TRBD2. The CDR3 contains 15 residues. Per germline, CDR1 SNHLY and CDR2 FYNNEI. V gave up 7 bases and J gave up 4 bases; unmatched junction bases: 8. Written as DNA, the CDR3 is TGTGCCAGCACCCCGGCTAGCGGGGGGGTATACGAGCAGTACTTC. Its protein is CASTPASGGVYEQYF.

CDR3 coding DNA: TGTGCCAGCAGCCAAGTCCAGGACAGGGGGAGCACCATATATTTT. As protein: CASSQVQDRGSTIYF. The chain employs TRBV3-1 (or the pseudogene TRBV3-2) and TRBJ1-3; 10 bases fit TRBD1. With V trimmed by 1 base and J by 9 bases, 6 bases remained unmatched. The length of the CDR3 is 15 residues. Germline V gene data show CDR1 as LGHDT and CDR2 as YNNKEL (reference sequence).

The V call is TRBV9, the J call TRBJ1-6; a weak D match, TRBD1 (6 bases). This CDR3 contains 14 residues. Trimming pared 3 bases from V and 14 bases from J, leaving 18 bases between. Germline V lookup: CDR1 SGDLS, CDR2 YYNGEE. CDR3 nucleotides: TGTGCCAGCAGCGACGGACAGCCCCCAATGACCCTCCACTTT. Its translation is CASSDGQPPMTLHF.

This clone has more than one count but fewer than ten. The chain joins TRBV5-1 to TRBJ2-7; D gene unclear. Germline assignment: CDR1 SGHRS and CDR2 YFSETQ. The CDR3 consists of 11 residues. Between the trimmed V and J ends, which lost 0 bases and 12 bases, there was a span of 10 bases. The CDR3 is CASSLARVWYF. The CDR3 region has the DNA TGCGCCAGCAGCTTGGCCCGGGTTTGGTACTTC.